This TCR beta chain appears in the sequencing data of a study of identical twins. This clonotype was seen a few times. No antigen is known for it. From the 5' RACE reads, TCRdb called clonotypes with MiXCR, one entry per CDR3 protein. The sample has about 890,000 distinct CDR3 sequences; around 12% are singletons. Whole-study results and caveats: An excess of low generation probability was shown by twin-shared out-of-frame alpha sequences. Conclusions were drawn cross-sectionally by statistical analysis, without following the same donors.

Germline V lookup: CDR1 MDHEN, CDR2 SYDVKM. V lost 5 bases, J lost 9 bases, and 16 bases lay in between. The CDR3 consists of 13 residues. The same specimen was also included in a second study, on yellow fever vaccine responses in identical twins.

This receptor was taken from a woman aged 18-29 years in good health. Specimen: PBMCs. The rearrangement joins TRBV28 to TRBJ2-5; tentative D call: TRBD1 (5 bases). The CDR3 DNA sequence: TGTGCCAGCAGTGTCCAGGGCCGTGTGGCCCAGTACTTC. Its protein is CASSVQGRVAQYF.